These 4 T cell receptor beta chains originate from one sample sequenced in a study of T cell responses to AZD1222 COVID-19 vaccine. The assay was immunoSEQ multiplex PCR, and TCRdb's table has in-frame clones only and misses some. In the table there are roughly 120,000 clones, around 87% of which are singletons. This specimen consisted of peripheral blood, obtained on day 0 of AZD1222 vaccination. These receptor sequences come from an adult in good health.

The CDR3: CASGKGGWNSPLHF. The CDR3 DNA is TGTGCCAGCGGTAAGGGGGGTTGGAATTCACCCCTCCACTTT. V and J are TRBV27 and TRBJ1-6; D may be TRBD1 (6 bases). Germline-derived CDR1 and CDR2 are MNHEY and SMNVEV (reference sequence). This CDR3 has 14 residues. Deletions cut 8 bases from V and 7 bases from J, with 15 bases between.

This clone occurred once. The chain combines TRBV28 with TRBJ1-1; 9 bases are a match to TRBD1. Germline V gives CDR1 MDHEN, CDR2 SYDVKM. CDR3 length equals 15 residues. J was trimmed by 1 base and V by 4 bases; bases with no gene match: 4. The CDR3 protein is CASSSPGQGNTEAFF. The CDR3 region has the DNA TGTGCCAGCAGTTCTCCGGGACAGGGGAACACTGAAGCTTTCTTT.

This rearrangement joins TRBV11-2 to TRBJ2-1; D is ambiguous. CDR1 and CDR2 (germline): SGHAT, FQNNGV. V shed 6 bases and J shed 7 bases, with 10 bases lying between them. The CDR3 is 12 residues long. CDR3 residues: CASSPGPNEQFF. CDR3 in DNA: TGTGCCAGCAGTCCGGGTCCAAATGAGCAGTTCTTC.

CDR3 DNA: TGCGCCAGCAGCCAAGCGGGAGTTCTGGGGGACACCATATATTTT. As protein: CASSQAGVLGDTIYF. The chain employs TRBV4-1 and TRBJ1-3; possibly TRBD1 for D (5 bases). This CDR3 spans 15 amino acids. Germline CDR1 and CDR2: MGHRA and YSYEKL. Between the trimmed V and J ends, which lost 1 base and 8 bases, there was a span of 15 bases.